A single sample gave rise to the 32 T cell receptor beta chains below, sequenced in a study of OX40 agonist ivuxolimab in advanced cancers. Clones were sequenced by immunoSEQ multiplex PCR, and TCRdb holds only the in-frame ones, with some missing. The sample gives fewer than 100,000 clones, about 89% of which show up once; 10% to 15% is in the top ten. Sequenced material: CD4+ or CD8+ T cells sorted from blood, taken in a trial of the OX40 agonist ivuxolimab. The origin of the receptors is an adult with an advanced solid tumor such as melanoma, head and neck, liver or kidney cancer.

The V call is TRBV5-6, the J call TRBJ2-7, with D possibly being TRBD2 (5 bases). The germline V gene encodes CDR1 SGHDT and CDR2 YYEEEE. Trimming cost V 4 bases and J 3 bases, with 14 bases left between them. CDR3 length equals 14 residues. The CDR3 sequence: CASSRGSVNYEQYF. CDR3 nucleotide sequence: TGTGCCAGCAGCCGCGGGTCTGTTAACTACGAGCAGTACTTC. The full variable domain, with the rest looked up from reference TRBV5-6 and TRBJ2-7, is DAGVTQSPTHLIKTRGQQVTLRCSPKSGHDTVSWYQQALGQGPQFIFQYYEEEERQRGNFPDRFSGHQFPNYSSELNVNALLLGDSALYLCASSRGSVNYEQYFGPGTRLTVT.

The chain couples TRBV7-6 to TRBJ1-3; D might be TRBD1 (6 bases). The CDR3 loop spans 19 amino acids. Deletions cut 4 bases from V and 0 bases from J, with 22 bases between. CDR1 is SGHVS, CDR2 FNYEAQ, per germline. The CDR3 region has the DNA TGTGCCAGCAGCTCGCACGGGGGGGACGGACAGAGCTCTGGAAACACCATATATTTT. Protein product: CASSSHGGDGQSSGNTIYF.

This chain links TRBV25-1 with TRBJ2-3; D call uncertain. CDR3 length: 14 residues. CDR1 and CDR2 from the germline V gene are MGHDK and SYGVNS. Trimming pared 4 bases from V and 3 bases from J, leaving 11 bases between. In DNA, the CDR3 is TGTGCCAGCAGTGCGGGCGCCGGGACAGATACGCAGTATTTT. It is translated as CASSAGAGTDTQYF.

This sequence joins TRBV6-1 and TRBJ1-2, with D perhaps matching TRBD1 (6 bases). The CDR3 consists of 13 residues. The ends were cut back, 8 bases at V and 5 bases at J, with 15 bases in the middle. The germline gives CDR1 MNHNS, CDR2 SASEGT. The DNA of the CDR3 is TGTGCCAGCTTCTGGGGGGCGAGATATGGCTACACCTTC. Translation: CASFWGARYGYTF.

The chain combines TRBV30 with TRBJ1-2, with TRBD1 identical over 7 bases. Germline CDR1 and CDR2: GTSNPN and SVGIG (reference sequence). This CDR3 comprises 14 residues. J lost 5 bases, V lost 3 bases, and 9 bases had no gene match. This CDR3 is CAWSPEGARYGYTF. CDR3 nucleotides: TGTGCCTGGAGCCCCGAGGGGGCGCGGTATGGCTACACCTTC.

The J gene is TRBJ2-5, the V gene TRBV30; D is possibly TRBD1 or TRBD2 (5 bases each). The closer fit of TRBJ2-7 to the DNA end suggests the J call may be wrong. The CDR3 is 17 residues long. CDR1 and CDR2 from the germline V gene are GTSNPN and SVGIG (reference sequence). CDR3: CAWRGDGARRWGYEQYF. DNA for the CDR3: TGTGCCTGGAGGGGGGACGGCGCGAGGAGATGGGGCTACGAGCAGTACTTC.

The chain employs TRBV6-6 and TRBJ1-3; D not certain. Deletions cut 8 bases from V and 0 bases from J, with 8 bases between. Per germline, CDR1 MNHNY and CDR2 SVGAGI (reference sequence). The CDR3 runs to 13 residues. This CDR3 reads CASWVSSGNTIYF. The CDR3 DNA reads as TGTGCCAGCTGGGTTAGCTCTGGAAACACCATATATTTT.

The CDR3 region has the DNA TGTGCCAGCAGTGAACCTCCCGGGACAGGGTACTACAATGAGCAGTTCTTC. It is translated as CASSEPPGTGYYNEQFF. V usage is TRBV27 and J usage is TRBJ2-1, with 9 bases matching TRBD1. J was trimmed by 3 bases and V by 5 bases; bases with no gene match: 11. The CDR3 loop spans 17 amino acids. Germline CDR1 is MNHEY and CDR2 is SMNVEV (reference sequence).

This chain uses TRBV7-6 with TRBJ2-1; no reliable D call. The CDR3 has 14 residues. Trimming took 2 bases from V and 4 from J, leaving 9 bases between them. Germline loops: CDR1 SGHVS, CDR2 FNYEAQ. The CDR3 DNA reads as TGTGCCAGCAGCTTAAGTGGCGGATACAATGAGCAGTTCTTC. Amino acids: CASSLSGGYNEQFF.

This rearrangement joins TRBV7-9 to TRBJ1-2; 10 bases line up with TRBD1. This CDR3 is built from 15 residues. Germline V CDR1 and CDR2: SEHNR, FQNEAQ (reference sequence). V lost 2 bases to trimming and J lost 6 bases; unmatched junction nucleotides: 6. Written as DNA, the CDR3 is TGTGCCAGCAGCTTATGGGACAGGGGAAACCATGGCTACACCTTC. Its protein is CASSLWDRGNHGYTF.

The chain links TRBV6-5 to TRBJ2-1, with unresolved D. This CDR3 is 11 amino acids long. CDR1 is MNHEY and CDR2 is SVGAGI in the germline V gene. Trimming left V 6 bases short and J 15 bases short, with 15 bases between. The CDR3 sequence is CASSQPPNAFF. The CDR3 bases are TGTGCCAGCAGCCAGCCTCCGAATGCGTTCTTC.

V and J are TRBV30 and TRBJ2-1; 8 nucleotides agree with TRBD2. V lost 0 bases and J lost 10; bases outside the gene matches: 11. This CDR3 is built from 15 residues. The germline CDR1 and CDR2 sequences are GTSNPN and SVGIG (reference sequence). The CDR3 DNA sequence: TGTGCCTGGAGTGTAGTAACGGGAGGGCTGAGGGAGCAGTTCTTC. Protein sequence: CAWSVVTGGLREQFF.

The V gene is TRBV27, the J gene TRBJ2-7; 9 bases are shared with TRBD2. Germline V gene sequence: CDR1 MNHEY, CDR2 SMNVEV (reference sequence). V gave up 0 bases and J gave up 3 bases; unmatched junction bases: 3. The CDR3 has 15 amino acids. CDR3 sequence reads: CASSLSLAGLYEQYF. DNA for the CDR3: TGTGCCAGCAGTTTATCCCTAGCGGGACTCTACGAGCAGTACTTC.

The chain combines TRBV27 with TRBJ1-1; no firm D call. CDR1 is MNHEY and CDR2 is SMNVEV in the germline V gene (reference sequence). Trimming took 5 bases from V and 0 from J, leaving 4 bases between them. The CDR3 spans 12 residues. DNA for the CDR3: TGTGCCAGCAGTACAGTGAACACTGAAGCTTTCTTT. It is translated as CASSTVNTEAFF.

The gene calls are TRBV7-9 and TRBJ2-1; 8 bases match TRBD1. V dropped 0 bases and J dropped 2; count of bases not matched to a gene: 6. This CDR3 region has 17 residues. Per the germline V gene, CDR1 is SEHNR and CDR2 is FQNEAQ (reference sequence). The CDR3 DNA sequence: TGTGCCAGCAGCTTAGCTGCACAGGGGGTCGCCTACAATGAGCAGTTCTTC. Its protein product is CASSLAAQGVAYNEQFF.

In the case of this clone: Other DNA sequences in this specimen translate into the identical CDR3. The CDR3 DNA sequence: TGTGCCAGCAGCTTAGGGGGGTCCTATGGCTACACCTTC. Translated: CASSLGGSYGYTF. The V and J genes are TRBV5-4 and TRBJ1-2, with D possibly TRBD1 on 6 matching bases. The CDR3 has 13 amino acids. Germline V gives CDR1 SGHNT, CDR2 YYREEE (reference sequence). Trimming cost V 2 bases and J 4 bases, with 9 bases left between them.

V usage is TRBV7-8 and J usage is TRBJ1-2, with D perhaps matching TRBD1 (6 bases). V lost 5 bases and J lost 2, with 9 bases in between. Per germline, CDR1 SGHVS and CDR2 FQNEAQ. The CDR3 has 13 amino acids. CDR3 nucleotide sequence: TGTGCCAGCAGCAAAGGACAGAACTATGGCTACACCTTC. It codes for CASSKGQNYGYTF.

This sequence joins TRBV27 and TRBJ2-3; D uncertain. From germline, CDR1 is MNHEY and CDR2 SMNVEV (reference sequence). V lost 0 bases to trimming and J lost 6 bases, with 7 bases between them. The CDR3 consists of 13 residues. This chain's CDR3 is CASSLSMVDTQYF. The DNA of the CDR3 is TGTGCCAGCAGTTTATCGATGGTCGATACGCAGTATTTT.

The chain combines TRBV4-2 with TRBJ2-3; 12 positions agree with TRBD2. This CDR3 has 17 amino acids. With 2 bases clipped from V and 4 bases from J, the junction kept 7 bases outside the gene matches. In germline, CDR1 is LGHNA, CDR2 YNFKEQ. In DNA, the CDR3 is TGTGCCAGCAGCCAACCAACTAGCGGGAGGCCAGCAGATACGCAGTATTTT. Its protein is CASSQPTSGRPADTQYF.

The chain employs TRBV7-9 and TRBJ2-1, with a weak D call TRBD2 (6 bases). Trimming pared 4 bases from V and 4 bases from J, leaving 23 bases between. This CDR3 is built from 18 residues. The germline gives CDR1 SEHNR, CDR2 FQNEAQ (reference sequence). The CDR3 sequence is CASSSTNPKPSVYNEQFF. CDR3 sequence (DNA): TGTGCCAGCAGCTCAACCAACCCAAAACCTAGCGTTTACAATGAGCAGTTCTTC. The full variable domain, in which reference TRBV7-9 and TRBJ2-1 provide the parts outside the CDR3, is DTGVSQNPRHKITKRGQNVTFRCDPISEHNRLYWYRQTLGQGPEFLTYFQNEAQLEKSRLLSDRFSAERPKGSFSTLEIQRTEQGDSAMYLCASSSTNPKPSVYNEQFFGPGTRLTVL.

In regard to this clone: The junction does not match germline at one end; this may be a read error. The chain links TRBV10-1 to TRBJ2-3; D may be TRBD1 or TRBD2 (5 bases each). Germline V CDR1 and CDR2: WNHNN, SYGVQD (reference sequence). The CDR3 is made up of 11 amino acids. This chain's CDR3 is CASSESQAGDF. The CDR3 coding sequence is TGCGCCAGCAGTGAGTCACAGGCCGGGGACTTT.

The chain links TRBV9 to TRBJ2-1, with unresolved D. This CDR3 has 15 residues. The germline V and J ends were trimmed by 3 bases and 4 bases, with 14 bases remaining between them. CDR1 SGDLS and CDR2 YYNGEE come from the germline V gene. CDR3 loop: CASSESSPRYNEQFF. The CDR3 nucleotides read TGTGCCAGCAGCGAGTCCTCCCCCCGGTACAATGAGCAGTTCTTC. Together with reference TRBV9 and TRBJ2-1, the CDR3 gives the full variable domain: DSGVTQTPKHLITATGQRVTLRCSPRSGDLSVYWYQQSLDQGLQFLIQYYNGEERAKGNILERFSAQQFPDLHSELNLSSLELGDSALYFCASSESSPRYNEQFFGPGTRLTVL.

The gene calls are TRBV12-5 and TRBJ2-7; D is unresolved. This CDR3 region has 13 residues. The V gene lost 3 bases and the J gene lost 1 base, with 7 bases spanning the gap. The germline V gene has CDR1 LGHNT and CDR2 FRNRAP. CDR3 in amino acids: CASGLGLSYEQYF. CDR3 DNA sequence: TGTGCTAGTGGTTTAGGCTTATCCTACGAGCAGTACTTC.

The chain couples TRBV2 to TRBJ2-1, with 9 bases lining up with TRBD1. The CDR3 is 13 residues long. Germline V gene sequence: CDR1 SNHLY, CDR2 FYNNEI. V lost 11 bases to trimming and J lost 8 bases; unmatched junction nucleotides: 10. The CDR3: CARGQGISDEQFF. CDR3 in DNA: TGTGCCCGCGGACAGGGGATCTCTGATGAGCAGTTCTTC. The full variable domain, in which reference TRBV2 and TRBJ2-1 provide the parts outside the CDR3, is EPEVTQTPSHQVTQMGQEVILRCVPISNHLYFYWYRQILGQKVEFLVSFYNNEISEKSEIFDDQFSVERPDGSNFTLKIRSTKLEDSAMYFCARGQGISDEQFFGPGTRLTVL.

The chain carries TRBV9 and TRBJ1-1; 12 bases are a match to TRBD1. Germline V lookup: CDR1 SGDLS, CDR2 YYNGEE. The ends lost 4 bases at V and 11 bases at J; junction bases unmatched: 15. This CDR3 is 16 amino acids long. In DNA, the CDR3 is TGTGCCAGCAGCCCGAGCCCCGGGACAGGGGGCGCGGAGGCTTTCTTT. Its translation: CASSPSPGTGGAEAFF.

V gene TRBV19 combines with J gene TRBJ2-2; the D is unclear. The V gene's germline CDR1 is LNHDA and CDR2 SQIVND (reference sequence). This CDR3 spans 12 amino acids. The ends were cut back, 1 base at V and 11 bases at J, with 8 bases in the middle. The CDR3 DNA sequence: TGTGCCAGTAGTATAGGTGGCGTCGAGCTGTTTTTT. Translated: CASSIGGVELFF.

This clone has just a few counts. The chain uses TRBV7-8 and TRBJ1-5, with 7 nucleotides matching TRBD1. Per the germline V gene, CDR1 is SGHVS and CDR2 is FQNEAQ. The V and J ends lost 6 bases and 8 bases, in that order; junction bases with no gene match: 10. The CDR3 spans 14 residues. CDR3 region: CASSPGGWEEPQHF. CDR3 nucleotides: TGTGCCAGCAGTCCAGGGGGATGGGAAGAGCCCCAGCATTTT.

The chain uses TRBV11-3 and TRBJ2-7, with 12 bases fitting TRBD2. Germline lookup yields CDR1 SGHNT and CDR2 YENEEA. The CDR3 runs 18 residues. V trimming: 0 bases; J trimming: 4 bases; junction bases outside the gene matches: 10. The CDR3, as DNA: TGTGCCAGCAGCTTAGACCTGAACGGGACTAGCGGGCGGTACGAGCAGTACTTC. Its protein is CASSLDLNGTSGRYEQYF.

The chain joins TRBV9 to TRBJ2-1, with D possibly matching TRBD2 (5 bases). Germline V gene data show CDR1 as SGDLS and CDR2 as YYNGEE. The CDR3 spans 15 residues. V lost 0 bases, J lost 7 bases, and 14 bases lay in between. The CDR3 loop is CASSVGVGEANEQFF. The DNA for the CDR3 is TGTGCCAGCAGCGTAGGAGTGGGAGAGGCGAATGAGCAGTTCTTC.

This chain links TRBV11-2 with TRBJ2-1; 11 nucleotides align to TRBD2. The V and J ends lost 0 bases and 6 bases, in that order; junction bases with no gene match: 1. This CDR3 is built from 15 residues. Germline assignment: CDR1 SGHAT and CDR2 FQNNGV. CDR3 loop: CASSLEGLAANEQFF. CDR3 nucleotide sequence: TGTGCCAGCAGCTTAGAGGGACTAGCGGCCAATGAGCAGTTCTTC.

This clone was counted a single time. This chain joins TRBV27 and TRBJ1-1; TRBD1 agrees at 8 bases. V gave up 3 bases and J gave up 0 bases; unmatched junction bases: 3. From germline, CDR1 is MNHEY and CDR2 SMNVEV (reference sequence). The CDR3 is made up of 15 amino acids. CDR3 in amino acids: CASSFRTGMNTEAFF. DNA of the CDR3: TGTGCCAGCAGTTTTCGGACAGGGATGAACACTGAAGCTTTCTTT.

The chain uses TRBV10-3 and TRBJ2-1; 12 nucleotides match TRBD2. The CDR3 contains 15 residues. Germline V CDR1 and CDR2: ENHRY, SYGVKD. Losses at the gene ends were 4 bases for V and 5 bases for J; bases not matched to a gene: 3. This chain's CDR3 is CAISGLAGGDNEQFF. CDR3 coding DNA: TGTGCCATCAGTGGGCTAGCGGGAGGGGACAATGAGCAGTTCTTC.